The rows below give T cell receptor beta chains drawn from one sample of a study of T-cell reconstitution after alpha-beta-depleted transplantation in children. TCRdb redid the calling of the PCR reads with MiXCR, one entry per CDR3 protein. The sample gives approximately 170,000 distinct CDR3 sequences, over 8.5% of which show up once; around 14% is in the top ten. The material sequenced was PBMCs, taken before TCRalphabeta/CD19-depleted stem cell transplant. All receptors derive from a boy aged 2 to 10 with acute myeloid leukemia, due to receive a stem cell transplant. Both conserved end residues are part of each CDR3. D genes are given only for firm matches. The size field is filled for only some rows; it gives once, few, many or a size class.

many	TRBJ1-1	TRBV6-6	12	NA	TGTGCCAGCAGTTTTCAAGACACTGAAGCTTTCTTT	CASSFQDTEAFF
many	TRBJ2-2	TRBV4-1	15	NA	TGCGCCAGCAGCCGCGTCGGCCTAAACACCGGGGAGCTGTTTTTT	CASSRVGLNTGELFF
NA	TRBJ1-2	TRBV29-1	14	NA	TGCAGCGTTGATGCGGGGGCGAAAAGCGATGGCTACACCTTC	CSVDAGAKSDGYTF
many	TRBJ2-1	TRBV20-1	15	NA	TGCAGTGCTAGGGCATCTCGGGGGGCGTACAATGAGCAGTTCTTC	CSARASRGAYNEQFF
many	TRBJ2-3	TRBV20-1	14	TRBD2	TGCAGTGCCATCCCTAGCGGGGGTACAGATACGCAGTATTTT	CSAIPSGGTDTQYF
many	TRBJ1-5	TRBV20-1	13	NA	TGCAGTGCCGTAGGGGCCTTCAATCAGCCCCAGCATTTT	CSAVGAFNQPQHF
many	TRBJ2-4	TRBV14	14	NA	TGTGCCAGCAGCCAAGATAGGACACGAAACATTCAGTACTTC	CASSQDRTRNIQYF
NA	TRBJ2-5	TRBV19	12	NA	TGTGCCAGTAGTATGGTAGAAGAGACCCAGTACTTC	CASSMVEETQYF
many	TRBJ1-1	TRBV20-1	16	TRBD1	TGCAGTGCTAGAGGCCCGACAGGGACTTTGAACACTGAAGCTTTCTTT	CSARGPTGTLNTEAFF
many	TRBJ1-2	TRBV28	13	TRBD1	TGTGCCAGCAGGACAGGGAGGAACTATGGCTACACCTTC	CASRTGRNYGYTF
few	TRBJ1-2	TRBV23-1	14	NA	TGCGCCAGCAGTCAGGACCGGACAAACTATGGCTACACCTTC	CASSQDRTNYGYTF
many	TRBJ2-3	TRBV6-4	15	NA	TGTGCCAGCAGTGACTCGCTAGGCGGCACAGATACGCAGTATTTT	CASSDSLGGTDTQYF
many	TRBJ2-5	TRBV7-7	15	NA	TGTGCCAGCAGCACCGGCGGGACCCAATGGGAGACCCAGTACTTC	CASSTGGTQWETQYF
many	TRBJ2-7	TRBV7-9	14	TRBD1	TGTGCCAGCAGCTTCGGGACAGGGGGCCCCGAGCAGTACTTC	CASSFGTGGPEQYF
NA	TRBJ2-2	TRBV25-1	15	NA	TGTGCCAGCAGTGAATCCACGGACCCGAGGGGGGAGCTGTTTTTT	CASSESTDPRGELFF
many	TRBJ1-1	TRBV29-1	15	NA	TGCAGCGTTCGGATGGGATCGTTTGCGAACACTGAAGCTTTCTTT	CSVRMGSFANTEAFF
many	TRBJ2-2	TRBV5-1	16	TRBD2	TGCGCCAGCAGCTCCGGACTAGCGGGTGCGGTCGGGGAGCTGTTTTTT	CASSSGLAGAVGELFF
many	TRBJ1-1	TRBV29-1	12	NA	TGCAGCGCAACGGACAGACGTGTTGAAGCTTTCTTT	CSATDRRVEAFF
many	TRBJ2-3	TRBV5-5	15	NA	TGTGCCAGCAGCTTACCCCTAACGGATTGGGATACGCAGTATTTT	CASSLPLTDWDTQYF
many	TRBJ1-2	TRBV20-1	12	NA	TGCAGTGCTTACTCGTCCAGCGGTGGCTACACCTTC	CSAYSSSGGYTF
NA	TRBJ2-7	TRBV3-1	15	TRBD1	TGTGCCTGCAGCCCCCAGGGGGCCCGCTACTACGAGCAGTACTTC	CACSPQGARYYEQYF
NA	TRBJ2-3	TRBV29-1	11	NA	TGCAGCGTTGAAGATTGGAATACGCAGTATTTT	CSVEDWNTQYF
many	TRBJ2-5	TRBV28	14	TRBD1	TGTGCCAGCAGTCCCTGGGACAGCGAAGAGACCCAGTACTTC	CASSPWDSEETQYF
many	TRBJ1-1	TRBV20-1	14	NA	TGCAGTGCTAGAGATGGTACCCTGAACACTGAAGCTTTCTTT	CSARDGTLNTEAFF
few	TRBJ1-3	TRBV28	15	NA	TGTGCCAGCAGTTCCAACCCCTTGTCTGGAAACACCATATATTTT	CASSSNPLSGNTIYF
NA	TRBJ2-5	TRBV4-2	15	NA	TGTGCCAGCAGCCTAGTAGGGGGGGAACAAGAGACCCAGTACTTC	CASSLVGGEQETQYF
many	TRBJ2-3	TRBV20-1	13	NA	TGCAGTGCTAGACATATTGCAGATGGTACGCAGTATTTT	CSARHIADGTQYF
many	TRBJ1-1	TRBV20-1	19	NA	TGCAGTGCTAGAGATTTCGCCGGCCCCCGCCCGGGGATGAACACTGAAGCTTTCTTT	CSARDFAGPRPGMNTEAFF
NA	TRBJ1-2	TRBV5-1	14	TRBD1	TGCGCCAGCAGCGTCGAGGGGGCTTTCTATGGCTACACCTTC	CASSVEGAFYGYTF
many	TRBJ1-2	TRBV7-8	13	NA	TGTGCCAGCAGCTGGGACGTAAACTATGGCTACACCTTC	CASSWDVNYGYTF
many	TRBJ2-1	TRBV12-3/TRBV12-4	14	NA	TGTGCCAGCAGTTTAGGTGGGGGGACAATTGAGCAGTTCTTC	CASSLGGGTIEQFF
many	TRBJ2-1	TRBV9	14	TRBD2	TGTGCCAGCAGTCGCGGGGGCTCCTACAATGAGCAGTTCTTC	CASSRGGSYNEQFF
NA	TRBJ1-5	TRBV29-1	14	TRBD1	TGCAGCGTGGCTACAGGGGGCCAAGATCAGCCCCAGCATTTT	CSVATGGQDQPQHF
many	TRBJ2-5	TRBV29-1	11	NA	TGCAGCGTTGAGTACCAAGAGACCCAGTACTTC	CSVEYQETQYF
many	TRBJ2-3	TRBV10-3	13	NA	TGTGCCATCAGCGCCGGAGGGGCAGATACGCAGTATTTT	CAISAGGADTQYF
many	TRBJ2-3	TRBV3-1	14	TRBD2	TGTGCCAGCAGTGGACTAGATACCACAGATACGCAGTATTTT	CASSGLDTTDTQYF
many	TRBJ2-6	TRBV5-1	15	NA	TGCGCCAGCAGGCAGGGACACTCTGGGGCCAACGTCCTGACTTTC	CASRQGHSGANVLTF
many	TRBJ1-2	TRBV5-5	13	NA	TGTGCCAGCAGCTTGGACAGGGTGCGAGGCTACACCTTC	CASSLDRVRGYTF
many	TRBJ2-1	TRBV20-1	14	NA	TGCAGTGCTTCCAATTTAGGGCCAGCTCAATTTGGGTTCTTC	CSASNLGPAQFGFF
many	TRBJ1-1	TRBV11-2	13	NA	TGTGCCAGCAGCTTATGGGGCGGGGCTGAAGCTTTCTTT	CASSLWGGAEAFF
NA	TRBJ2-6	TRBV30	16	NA	TGTGCCTGGAGTGTCGACAGTTATGCTGGGGCCAACGTCCTGACTTTC	CAWSVDSYAGANVLTF
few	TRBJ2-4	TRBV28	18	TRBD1	TGTGCCAGCAGCCAACCGATTTGGGGACAGGTAGCCAAAAACATTCAGTACTTC	CASSQPIWGQVAKNIQYF
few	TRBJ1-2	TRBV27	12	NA	TGTGCCAGCAGCAATCAGGGGAAGGCCTACACCTTC	CASSNQGKAYTF
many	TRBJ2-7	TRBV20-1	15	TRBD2	TGCAGTGCTAGAATTACTAGCGGGAGGGCCTACGAGCAGTACTTC	CSARITSGRAYEQYF
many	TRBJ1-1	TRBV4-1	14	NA	TGCGCCAGCAGCCAAGTGGTACGGAAAACTGAAGCTTTCTTT	CASSQVVRKTEAFF
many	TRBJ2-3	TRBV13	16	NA	TGTGCCAGCAGCTTAGGCCTGGCGGGACTCGCAGATACGCAGTATTTT	CASSLGLAGLADTQYF
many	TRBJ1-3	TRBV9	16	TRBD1	TGTGCCAGCAGCCCCCGGACAGGAGGCTCTGGAAACACCATATATTTT	CASSPRTGGSGNTIYF
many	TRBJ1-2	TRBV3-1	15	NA	TGTGCCAGCAGCCCCCAGGCGGAGCCTAACTATGGCTACACCTTC	CASSPQAEPNYGYTF
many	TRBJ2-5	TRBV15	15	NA	TGTGCCACCAGCAGAGTTCCGGGACGATCGGAGACCCAGTACTTC	CATSRVPGRSETQYF
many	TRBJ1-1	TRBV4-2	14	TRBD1	TGTGCCAGCAGCCCAACAGGGGCGTTGGTCGAAGCTTTCTTT	CASSPTGALVEAFF
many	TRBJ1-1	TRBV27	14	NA	TGTGCCAGCAGTTATGGCGGGGTGAACACTGAAGCTTTCTTT	CASSYGGVNTEAFF
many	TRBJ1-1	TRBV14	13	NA	TGTGCCAGCAGCCAAGGACCTCACACTGAAGCTTTCTTT	CASSQGPHTEAFF